The 9 T cell receptor beta chains reported below all come from one sample, sequenced in a study of response to subunit inactivated influenza vaccine. MiXCR was run by TCRdb on the RT-PCR reads, yielding one entry per CDR3 protein. The sample contains more than 700,000 distinct CDR3 sequences, 21% of which appear only once. This specimen consisted of PBMCs from blood, obtained around 5 days after vaccination. The origin of the receptors is a middle-aged man who received an inactivated influenza vaccine.

This clonotype was seen only a few times. The chain joins TRBV12-3 or TRBV12-4 to TRBJ2-3, with D hard to call. The CDR3 has 12 amino acids. V gave up 3 bases and J gave up 5 bases, with 6 bases separating them. The CDR3 sequence is CASSFGIDTQYF. The CDR3 DNA follows: TGTGCCAGCAGTTTTGGGATAGATACGCAGTATTTT.

This clonotype was observed a few times. The rearrangement joins TRBV5-1 to TRBJ2-7; D tentatively fits TRBD1 or TRBD2 (6 bases each). The germline V gene has CDR1 SGHRS and CDR2 YFSETQ. The germline V and J ends were trimmed by 5 bases and 4 bases, with 19 bases remaining between them. The CDR3 is 15 amino acids. CDR3 in DNA: TGCGCCAGCAGACGGGACTTCGGGGGCAGGTACGAGCAGTACTTC. This gives the protein CASRRDFGGRYEQYF.

The chain joins TRBV20-1 to TRBJ2-7; 7 bases align to TRBD2. V trimming: 1 base; J trimming: 0 bases; junction bases outside the gene matches: 6. CDR1 is DFQATT and CDR2 is SNEGSKA in the germline V gene (reference sequence). The CDR3 is made up of 15 amino acids. The CDR3 coding sequence is TGCAGTGCTAGAGGACGACGGACTAGCTCCTACGAGCAGTACTTC. It translates to CSARGRRTSSYEQYF.

In this sample, this clonotype turned up a few times. The chain combines TRBV20-1 with TRBJ2-7, with a possible D match to TRBD1 (6 bases). CDR1 is DFQATT and CDR2 is SNEGSKA in the germline V gene (reference sequence). Trimming pared 6 bases from V and 3 bases from J, leaving 9 bases between. This CDR3 contains 11 residues. DNA for the CDR3: TGCAGTGCAAAGGACAGCTACGAGCAGTACTTC. Protein: CSAKDSYEQYF.

This clonotype occurred a few times. The V gene is TRBV7-2, the J gene TRBJ2-1; D is perhaps TRBD2 (6 bases). Germline CDR1 and CDR2: SGHTA and FQGNSA. The CDR3 runs 17 residues. V lost 2 bases to trimming and J lost 6 bases, with 20 bases between them. In DNA, the CDR3 is TGTGCCAGCAGCTTAATGTGGTCCCTAGCGAAAGGCAATGAGCAGTTCTTC. The encoded protein is CASSLMWSLAKGNEQFF.

The chain has TRBV3-2 and TRBJ1-4. TRBV3-2 is reported as a pseudogene. This CDR3 is 15 amino acids long. The chain's CDR3 is CASSHCEPTNEKLFF. The DNA for the CDR3 is TGTGCCAGCAGCCACTGCGAACCAACTAATGAAAAACTGTTTTTT.

The chain carries TRBV28 and TRBJ2-7, with a weak D call TRBD2 (6 bases). V lost 6 bases, J lost 4 bases, and 16 bases lay in between. The CDR3 is 14 residues long. CDR1 and CDR2 (germline): MDHEN, SYDVKM. The CDR3 DNA follows: TGTGCCAGCAGCCTGGGGGAGGTCGGGTACGAGCAGTACTTC. Its protein is CASSLGEVGYEQYF. Filled out from reference TRBV28 and TRBJ2-7, the complete variable domain reads DVKVTQSSRYLVKRTGEKVFLECVQDMDHENMFWYRQDPGLGLRLIYFSYDVKMKEKGDIPEGYSVSREKKERFSLILESASTNQTSMYLCASSLGEVGYEQYFGPGTRLTVT.

The J gene is TRBJ2-5, the V gene TRBV28; 10 bases are shared with TRBD1. The CDR3 sequence is 16 residues long. The germline V gene encodes CDR1 MDHEN and CDR2 SYDVKM. V lost 4 bases, J lost 6 bases, and 11 bases stayed unmatched. The CDR3 spells CASSSLGTGVPQTQYF. CDR3 in DNA: TGTGCCAGCAGTTCCCTAGGGACAGGGGTTCCTCAGACCCAGTACTTC.

This clonotype was observed a handful of times. The V call is TRBV24-1, the J call TRBJ2-1, with TRBD2 matching over 10 bases. The CDR3 is made up of 16 amino acids. The V segment lost 3 bases and the J segment 2 bases; nucleotides outside the gene matches: 3. Per germline, CDR1 KGHDR and CDR2 SFDVKD. CDR3 region: CATSDRSGRAYNEQFF. Here the CDR3 DNA reads TGTGCCACCAGTGATAGAAGCGGGAGGGCCTACAATGAGCAGTTCTTC.